Shown below are 3 T cell receptor beta chains from a single sample sequenced in a study of cytomegalovirus exposure and HLA in healthy donors. PCR was performed using 60 Vbeta and 13 Jbeta primers. Profiling relied on immunoSEQ multiplex PCR, and the TCRdb table lists in-frame clones only, not all of them. The repertoire table contains 100,000 to 150,000 clones. Sequencing used PBMCs. All receptors come from a man aged 18 to 29 in good health and CMV-seronegative.

This rearrangement joins TRBV29-1 to TRBJ1-2, with 8 nucleotides matching TRBD1. The length of the CDR3 is 12 residues. The trim removed 7 bases at V and 5 bases at J, leaving 6 bases unmatched. CDR1 and CDR2 (germline): SQVTM, ANQGSEA. DNA of the CDR3: TGCAGCGGCCTGACAGGGGAATATGGCTACACCTTC. The encoded protein is CSGLTGEYGYTF.

The chain recombines TRBV4-2 with TRBJ1-1; TRBD1 is a possible D gene (6 bases). CDR1 is LGHNA, CDR2 YNFKEQ, per germline. The CDR3 loop spans 20 amino acids. V lost 4 bases and J 0 bases, leaving 27 bases between the germline ends. CDR3 protein: CASSLPPGSRDTLMNTEAFF. As DNA, the CDR3 is TGTGCCAGCAGCCTACCACCCGGAAGTCGGGACACCCTCATGAACACTGAAGCTTTCTTT.

The chain links TRBV7-9 to TRBJ2-1; no reliable D call. Germline V CDR1 and CDR2: SEHNR, FQNEAQ (reference sequence). This CDR3 is built from 11 residues. Between the trimmed V and J ends, which lost 7 bases and 6 bases, there was a span of 7 bases. The DNA for the CDR3 is TGTGCCAGCACCAAAGCCAATGAGCAGTTCTTC. Encoded protein: CASTKANEQFF.